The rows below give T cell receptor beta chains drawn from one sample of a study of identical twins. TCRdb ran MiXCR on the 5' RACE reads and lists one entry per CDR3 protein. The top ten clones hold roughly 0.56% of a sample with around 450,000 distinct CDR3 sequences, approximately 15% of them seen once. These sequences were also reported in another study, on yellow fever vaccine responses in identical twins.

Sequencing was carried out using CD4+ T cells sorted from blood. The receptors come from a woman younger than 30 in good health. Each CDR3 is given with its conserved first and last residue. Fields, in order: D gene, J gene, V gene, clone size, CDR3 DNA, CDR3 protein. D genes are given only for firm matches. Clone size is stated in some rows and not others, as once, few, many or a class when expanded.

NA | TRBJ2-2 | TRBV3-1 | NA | TGTGCCAGCAGTGCGAATGTGGACGGGGAGCTGTTTTTT | CASSANVDGELFF
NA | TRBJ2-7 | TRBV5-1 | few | TGCGCCAGCAGCTTGGCCAAGGTAGCGGACCAAGCCTACGAGCAGTACTTC | CASSLAKVADQAYEQYF
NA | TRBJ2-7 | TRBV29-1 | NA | TGCAGCGTTGTGGTAACAGGGTCCGAGCAGTACTTC | CSVVVTGSEQYF
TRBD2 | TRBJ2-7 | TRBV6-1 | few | TGTGCCAGCAAGGTCCAGCGGGGAGCCTACGAGCAGTACTTC | CASKVQRGAYEQYF
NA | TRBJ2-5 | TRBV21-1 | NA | TGTGCCAGCAGCAAGCAGAACCAAGAGACCCAGTACTTC | CASSKQNQETQYF
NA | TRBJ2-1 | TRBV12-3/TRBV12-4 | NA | TGTGCCAGCAGTCCCGGGACCCCGGGTCATGAGCAGTTCTTC | CASSPGTPGHEQFF
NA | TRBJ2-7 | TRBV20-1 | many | TGCAGTGGAGGGTGGGAGTTCGGGTACGAGCAGTACTTC | CSGGWEFGYEQYF
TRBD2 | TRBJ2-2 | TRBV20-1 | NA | TGCAGTGCTACGACTAGCCCGACCGGGGAGCTGTTTTTT | CSATTSPTGELFF
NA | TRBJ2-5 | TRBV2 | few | TGTGCCAGCAGCACAGAAGGGGGCGGGATAGGGACCCAGTACTTC | CASSTEGGGIGTQYF
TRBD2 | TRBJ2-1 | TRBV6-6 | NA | TGTGCCAGCGGGCGGGAGGGGGAGCAGTTCTTC | CASGREGEQFF
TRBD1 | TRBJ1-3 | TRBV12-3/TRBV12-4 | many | TGTGCCAGCAACTACAGGGGTCGAGGAAACACCATATATTTT | CASNYRGRGNTIYF
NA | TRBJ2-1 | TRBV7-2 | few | TGTGCCAGCAGCTGGAACAATGAGCAGTTCTTC | CASSWNNEQFF
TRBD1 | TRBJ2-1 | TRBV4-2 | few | TGTGCCAGCAGCCAACGGGACAGCTCCTACAATGAGCAGTTCTTC | CASSQRDSSYNEQFF